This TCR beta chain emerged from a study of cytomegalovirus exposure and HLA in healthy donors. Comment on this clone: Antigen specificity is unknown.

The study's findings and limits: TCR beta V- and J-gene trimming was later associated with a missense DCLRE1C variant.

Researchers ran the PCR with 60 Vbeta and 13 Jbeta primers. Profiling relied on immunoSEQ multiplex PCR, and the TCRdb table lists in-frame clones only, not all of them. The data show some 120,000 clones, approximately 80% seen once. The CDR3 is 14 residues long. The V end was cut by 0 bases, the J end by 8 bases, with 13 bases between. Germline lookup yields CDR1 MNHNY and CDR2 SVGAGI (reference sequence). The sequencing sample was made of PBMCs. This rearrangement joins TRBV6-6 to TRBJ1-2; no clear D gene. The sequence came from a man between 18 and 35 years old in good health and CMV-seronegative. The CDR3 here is CASSYSTAGGGYTF. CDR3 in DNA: TGTGCCAGCAGTTACTCGACGGCAGGAGGAGGCTACACCTTC.